These 14 T cell receptor beta chains share one sample of origin, sequenced in a study of cytomegalovirus exposure and HLA in healthy donors (dated by TCRdb to about 2017). Library preparation used the immunoSEQ multiplex PCR assay. For the multiplex PCR, a mixture combining 60 forward primers for TCR Vbeta segments and 13 reverse primers for TCR Jbeta segments was used. Not all clones reach the TCRdb copy of this immuneACCESS table, which keeps in-frame sequences only. Checked studies attribute under half of the gap to unresolved V genes and leave the rest unexplained. The sample yields 85,000 to 100,000 clones; approximately 80% were counted once. Of the sample, under 0.8% is held by the ten largest clones. The specimen sequenced was PBMCs. The receptors derive from a woman aged 60-75 years in good health and CMV-seronegative.

This clone has a handful of counts. The rearrangement links TRBV9 to TRBJ2-3, with D unresolved. The CDR3 consists of 13 residues. Trimming took off 0 bases at V and 5 bases at J, with 7 bases between the two ends. Germline-derived CDR1 and CDR2 are SGDLS and YYNGEE. CDR3 nucleotide sequence: TGTGCCAGCAGCGTAGCAGTTCTAGATACGCAGTATTTT. As protein: CASSVAVLDTQYF.

The chain combines TRBV25-1 with TRBJ1-2; 7 nucleotides line up with TRBD1. This CDR3 is built from 15 residues. CDR1 is MGHDK, CDR2 SYGVNS, per germline. Germline trimming cut 5 bases from V and 6 bases from J; bases unmatched to any gene: 12. CDR3: CASSPHPPGQHGYTF. The CDR3 coding sequence is TGTGCCAGCAGTCCACACCCACCGGGACAGCATGGCTACACCTTC.

The V and J genes are TRBV18 and TRBJ1-1, with D unclear. V was pared by 2 bases and J by 8 bases, with 9 bases between. Per the germline V gene, CDR1 is KGHSH and CDR2 is LQKENI. The CDR3 is 12 residues long. The CDR3 sequence: CASSPFEAEAFF. CDR3 in DNA: TGTGCCAGCTCACCATTCGAAGCAGAAGCTTTCTTT. The full variable domain, rest sourced from reference TRBV18 and TRBJ1-1, is NAGVMQNPRHLVRRRGQEARLRCSPMKGHSHVYWYRQLPEEGLKFMVYLQKENIIDESGMPKERFSAEFPKEGPSILRIQQVVRGDSAAYFCASSPFEAEAFFGQGTRLTVV.

The J gene is TRBJ2-2, the V gene TRBV10-1, with D possibly TRBD2 on 5 matching bases. The CDR3 loop spans 15 amino acids. Per germline, CDR1 WNHNN and CDR2 SYGVQD (reference sequence). The germline V and J ends were trimmed by 3 bases and 8 bases, with 16 bases remaining between them. The CDR3 here is CASSDGGSRMGELFF. The CDR3 DNA follows: TGCGCCAGCAGTGATGGCGGGTCCCGAATGGGGGAGCTGTTTTTT.

Only a few counts were recorded for this clone. The chain employs TRBV5-1 and TRBJ1-2; D uncertain. Trimming shortened V by 4 bases and J by 7 bases, and 14 bases separated the two germline ends. CDR3 length equals 13 residues. Germline CDR1 and CDR2: SGHRS and YFSETQ. The CDR3 spells CASSQSDIGGYTF. The DNA for the CDR3 is TGCGCCAGCAGCCAATCCGACATTGGTGGCTACACCTTC.

This CDR3 reads CASSFAGGQETQYF. CDR3 in DNA: TGCGCCAGCAGCTTCGCAGGGGGCCAAGAGACCCAGTACTTC. The chain combines TRBV5-1 with TRBJ2-5; 7 bases match TRBD1. The CDR3 sequence is 14 residues long. Per germline, CDR1 SGHRS and CDR2 YFSETQ. With V trimmed by 2 bases and J by 1 base, 2 bases remained unmatched.

The V gene is TRBV5-1, the J gene TRBJ1-4; 8 bases are a match to TRBD1. The CDR3 has 15 amino acids. Germline CDR1 reads SGHRS; CDR2 reads YFSETQ. Unmatched junction bases numbered 3, after V lost 1 base and J lost 4 bases. CDR3 sequence: CASSLLGQDNEKLFF. In nucleotides, the CDR3 is TGCGCCAGCAGCTTGCTGGGACAGGATAATGAAAAACTGTTTTTT.

J is TRBJ1-1 and V is TRBV6-5; 8 bases agree with TRBD1. CDR1 and CDR2 (germline): MNHEY, SVGAGI. The CDR3 spans 14 residues. Trimming removed 2 bases from V and 3 bases from J; junction bases left unmatched: 2. Here the CDR3 reads CASSYQTGDTEAFF. CDR3 in DNA: TGTGCCAGCAGTTACCAGACAGGGGACACTGAAGCTTTCTTT.

This rearrangement joins TRBV5-1 to TRBJ1-1; TRBD1 matches 8 bases. From germline, CDR1 is SGHRS and CDR2 YFSETQ. CDR3 length equals 14 residues. The junction had 1 base not matched to a gene; V was cut back by 1 base and J by 2 bases. In DNA form, the CDR3 reads TGCGCCAGCAGCTTGCAGGGGGCAAACACTGAAGCTTTCTTT. It specifies CASSLQGANTEAFF.

CDR3: CASTGLAGVKNEQFF. The CDR3 region has the DNA TGTGCCAGCACCGGACTAGCGGGAGTGAAGAATGAGCAGTTCTTC. The V gene is TRBV6-5, the J gene TRBJ2-1; 13 bases are shared with TRBD2. The J segment lost 7 bases and the V segment lost 7 bases, leaving 7 bases of the junction unmatched. This CDR3 is built from 15 residues. The V gene's germline CDR1 is MNHEY and CDR2 SVGAGI.

The chain couples TRBV7-2 to TRBJ2-7; 8 nucleotides line up with TRBD2. The germline gives CDR1 SGHTA, CDR2 FQGNSA. The CDR3 covers 14 residues. V dropped 5 bases and J dropped 6; count of bases not matched to a gene: 9. Here the CDR3 DNA reads TGTGCCAGCAGCCCAGGGATCAGCGGGGGCGAGCAGTACTTC. Residues: CASSPGISGGEQYF.

The gene calls are TRBV4-1 and TRBJ2-1; 10 nucleotides agree with TRBD2. Germline CDR1 is MGHRA and CDR2 is YSYEKL. The ends lost 4 bases at V and 11 bases at J; junction bases unmatched: 11. The CDR3 spans 15 residues. This CDR3 reads CASSLSPRGLAKQFF. Here the CDR3 DNA reads TGCGCCAGCAGCCTGAGTCCCCGGGGACTAGCGAAGCAGTTCTTC.

The CDR3 coding sequence is TGTGCCACCAGCAGAGAGAGGGTTAGTGAAAAACTGTTTTTT. Translated: CATSRERVSEKLFF. The genes are TRBV15 and TRBJ1-4; D not certain. Germline assignment: CDR1 LNHNV and CDR2 YYDKDF (reference sequence). V was clipped by 0 bases and J by 7 bases, with 9 bases between them. The CDR3 is 14 residues long. The variable domain in full, completed from reference TRBV15 and TRBJ1-4, reads DAMVIQNPRYQVTQFGKPVTLSCSQTLNHNVMYWYQQKSSQAPKLLFHYYDKDFNNEADTPDNFQSRRPNTSFCFLDIRSPGLGDTAMYLCATSRERVSEKLFFGSGTQLSVL.

The chain employs TRBV5-1 and TRBJ1-6; 7 bases are a match to TRBD1. CDR3 length: 17 amino acids. V was pared by 5 bases and J by 4 bases, with 12 bases of the junction left unmatched. Germline lookup yields CDR1 SGHRS and CDR2 YFSETQ. Here the CDR3 DNA reads TGCGCCAGCAGTTTACTCCCCGTCAGGGGGTATAATTCACCCCTCCACTTT. Its translation: CASSLLPVRGYNSPLHF.